One T cell receptor (beta chain) is described in this entry. Its antigen has not been determined. No clone much larger than this one lies a single base away; base qualities are absent. The V and J ends are trimmed by 3 bases and 7 bases, leaving 12 bases between them. CDR1 and CDR2 are read off the germline V gene as KGHSH and LQKENI. The CDR3 runs 13 residues from the cysteine to the phenylalanine. Only the CDR3 DNA stays, 39 bases, in frame from base 1. In the paper's terms, the treatment or condition label means: live attenuated yellow fever vaccine strain. At each blood-draw timepoint, two biological replicates of bulk PBMCs were obtained. PBMCs were isolated from peripheral blood using a standard Ficoll-Paque protocol. TriZol was used to extract RNA from bulk PBMCs, CD4 and CD8 fractions, and dextramer-positive and dextramer-negative fractions. The run used an Illumina NovaSeq 6000. TCR cDNA was made using 5'RACE template switching, a step that added a universal primer site and unique molecular identifiers. Priming of cDNA synthesis was performed from both the TCR alpha and TCR beta constant segments. Library amplification used two PCR steps, and the second PCR step added sample barcodes and sequencing adapters. Sequencing of the libraries was done on either Illumina HiSeq 2500 (2x100 bp) or NovaSeq (2x150 bp). In the source study's methods: Demultiplexing of reads and collapsing into UMI consensus sequences were performed with MIGEC, and V(D)J alignment was carried out with MiXCR. Using edgeR on replicate PBMC samples, clonotypes were called vaccine-responding if FDR was below 0.01 and the log2 fold change was above 5 up to day 15. Each bulk clonotype received a CD4 or CD8 identity based on whether the sequenced CD4 or CD8 repertoire contained that clonotype at higher abundance. The raw public reads went through TCRdb reprocessing: fastp at Q25, MiXCR clone calling, in-frame beta chains kept. Duplicate CDR3 protein sequences are folded into a single record with the most common DNA and genes. What appears here as the V and J calls and clone size reflects TCRdb's work, not the paper's. Here the sample has roughly 350,000 distinct CDR3 sequences; about 4% occur a single time. Jointly, the top ten make up approximately 23% of the sample.

This sample was taken from a study of T cells after yellow fever vaccination (dated by TCRdb to the late 2010s). Regarding the study in general: The SMART-Seq v4 Ultra Low Input RNA kit was used to prepare libraries from fractions with low cell numbers. Bulk TCR alpha and beta repertoires were sequenced longitudinally to track T-cell clones before and after primary and booster YFV17D yellow fever vaccination. Bulk PBMC replicates and cell subsets were isolated from blood drawn at multiple timepoints before and after both primary and secondary immunization. The cohort comprised two healthy male donors, one aged 18 to 30 and one aged 30 to 40 years. General conclusions and limits of the study: After the booster, most of the clones that had expanded following primary vaccination were detected again (around 97% of CD4 and roughly nine tenths of CD8), which suggests that memory was broadly maintained. Because abundant contaminating clonotypes from the bulk population could be contained in FACS-sorted repertoires, computational filtering was required. A small share of clonotypes was detected in both CD4 and CD8 compartments, with the overlap likely arising from convergent recombination. Only a couple of donors were included in the study, so the extent to which the findings can be generalized is limited. The secondary T-cell response was found to be weaker but faster than the primary response, with a peak reached on day 5 rather than on day 15.

The receptor was isolated from a man aged 18 to 35 who received the YFV17D yellow fever vaccine. Material: PBMCs, obtained 5 days after the yellow fever booster vaccination. The sequence joins TRBV18 to TRBJ1-1, with no reliable assignment of the D segment. In nucleotide form, the sequence is TGTGCCAGCTCACCCCGGAGGAAGGTTGAAGCTTTCTTT. Translated, it gives CASSPRRKVEAFF.